This is a list of T cell receptor beta chains from one sample in a study of blood T cell repertoires in COVID-19. The assay was immunoSEQ multiplex PCR, and TCRdb's table has in-frame clones only and misses some. The sample includes about 130,000 clones, 70% to 85% seen only once; the top ten take about a tenth. Sequenced sample: peripheral blood. Receptors originate from a man aged 55 to 70 who had recovered from COVID-19. Both conserved end residues are part of each CDR3. D genes are given only for firm matches. Clone size, where shown, is once, few, many, or a class for clones that have expanded.

clone size,J gene,V gene,D gene,CDR3 protein,CDR3 DNA
few,TRBJ2-5,TRBV4-2,TRBD2,CASSQELGLAGGHYQETQYF,TGTGCCAGCAGCCAAGAGCTCGGGCTAGCGGGGGGCCATTACCAAGAGACCCAGTACTTC
-,TRBJ2-1,TRBV4-3,TRBD2,CASSQLAGYNEQFF,TGCGCCAGCAGCCAGCTAGCGGGATACAATGAGCAGTTCTTC
-,TRBJ2-7,TRBV18,TRBD2,CASSPGLAGAEQYF,TGTGCCAGCTCACCGGGACTAGCGGGAGCCGAGCAGTACTTC
few,TRBJ2-6,TRBV24-1,-,CATSDPGLSGANVLTF,TGTGCCACCAGTGACCCGGGACTCTCTGGGGCCAACGTCCTGACTTTC
-,TRBJ2-7,TRBV27,TRBD1,CASSLFGTGVYEQYF,TGTGCCAGCAGTTTATTCGGGACAGGGGTCTACGAGCAGTACTTC
-,TRBJ2-1,TRBV7-9,-,CASSPVGTPLYNEQFF,TGTGCCAGCAGCCCGGTGGGGACTCCCCTTTACAATGAGCAGTTCTTC
few,TRBJ2-3,TRBV7-3,TRBD1,CASSTGQPTDTQYF,TGTGCCAGCAGCACGGGACAGCCCACAGATACGCAGTATTTT
-,TRBJ1-1,TRBV18,TRBD1,CASSPLQGAGTEAFF,TGTGCCAGCTCACCTCTACAGGGGGCAGGCACTGAAGCTTTCTTT
few,TRBJ2-7,TRBV6-5,-,CASRGRGVYEQYF,TGTGCCAGCAGGGGCAGGGGGGTCTACGAGCAGTACTTC
once,TRBJ1-2,TRBV19,-,CASRIDGANYGYTF,TGTGCCAGTAGGATCGATGGAGCTAACTATGGCTACACCTTC
-,TRBJ1-3,TRBV30,-,CAWDGTNGNTIYF,TGTGCCTGGGATGGGACAAACGGAAACACCATATATTTT
-,TRBJ2-2,TRBV29-1,-,CSVSTGTGELFF,TGCAGCGTTTCCACAGGGACCGGGGAGCTGTTTTTT
few,TRBJ2-7,TRBV10-1,TRBD2,CASILKISGGVSYEQYF,TGCGCCAGCATCCTCAAAATTAGCGGGGGTGTATCCTACGAGCAGTACTTC
-,TRBJ1-5,TRBV30,TRBD1,CAWSNLRTGRTQHF,TGTGCCTGGAGCAACCTCAGGACAGGGCGGACCCAGCATTTT
-,TRBJ2-1,TRBV6-2/TRBV6-3,-,CASSYRGDNEGQFF,TGTGCCAGCAGTTACAGGGGTGACAATGAAGGGCAGTTCTTC
-,TRBJ1-2,TRBV5-8,TRBD1,CASSAGTGAYGYTF,TGTGCCAGCAGCGCGGGGACAGGGGCCTATGGCTACACCTTC
few,TRBJ2-5,TRBV20-1,TRBD2,CSASTSGRPQETQYF,TGCAGTGCTAGTACGAGCGGGAGGCCCCAAGAGACCCAGTACTTC
few,TRBJ2-3,TRBV7-9,-,CASSLQGTRDTQYF,TGTGCCAGCAGCTTACAAGGTACTAGAGATACGCAGTATTTT
few,TRBJ1-3,TRBV27,-,CASSSMTGGSGNTIYF,TGTGCCAGCAGTTCAATGACAGGAGGCTCTGGAAACACCATATATTTT
few,TRBJ1-2,TRBV19,TRBD1,CASSTRQGARNYGYTF,TGTGCCAGTAGTACCCGACAGGGGGCACGGAACTATGGCTACACCTTC
-,TRBJ2-3,TRBV7-2,TRBD1,CASSLDRGQSKDTQYF,TGTGCCAGCAGCTTAGACAGGGGGCAAAGTAAAGATACGCAGTATTTT
-,TRBJ1-5,TRBV11-1,-,CASSRGLGQPQHF,TGTGCCAGCAGCCGTGGCCTCGGGCAGCCCCAGCATTTT
-,TRBJ2-2,TRBV5-1,-,CASSARQDGNTGELFF,TGCGCCAGCAGCGCTAGACAGGATGGGAACACCGGGGAGCTGTTTTTT
-,TRBJ1-2,TRBV5-6,-,CASSLVESYGYTF,TGTGCCAGCAGCTTGGTTGAGTCCTACGGCTACACCTTC
-,TRBJ2-3,TRBV18,-,CASSQGAADTQYF,TGTGCCAGCTCACAAGGGGCCGCAGATACGCAGTATTTT
-,TRBJ2-7,TRBV11-3,TRBD1,CASSLADRGHEQYF,TGTGCCAGCAGCTTGGCGGACAGGGGACACGAGCAGTACTTC
-,TRBJ1-1,TRBV28,-,CASSFWGKEGTEAFF,TGTGCCAGCAGTTTCTGGGGAAAGGAGGGCACTGAAGCTTTCTTT
-,TRBJ1-2,TRBV4-3,-,CASSQARGGYGYTF,TGCGCCAGCAGCCAAGCACGGGGGGGCTATGGCTACACCTTC
-,TRBJ2-7,TRBV7-6,TRBD1,CASSLEGQGDYEQYF,TGTGCCAGCAGCTTAGAAGGACAGGGAGACTACGAGCAGTACTTC
-,TRBJ2-7,TRBV28,-,CASSLRILPYEQYF,TGTGCCAGCAGTTTGCGGATCCTACCCTACGAGCAGTACTTC
-,TRBJ2-5,TRBV24-1,-,CATRGSLRETQYF,TGTGCCACCCGAGGCAGCCTTCGAGAGACCCAGTACTTC
once,TRBJ1-1,TRBV19,-,CASSSTANTEAFF,TGTGCCAGTAGTTCGACAGCGAACACTGAAGCTTTCTTT
once,TRBJ2-5,TRBV28,TRBD1,CASSFNRGETQYF,TGTGCCAGCAGTTTCAACAGGGGAGAGACCCAGTACTTC
-,TRBJ2-5,TRBV6-5,-,CASGGRETQYF,TGTGCCAGCGGCGGTAGGGAGACCCAGTACTTC
-,TRBJ2-2,TRBV3-1/TRBV3-2,TRBD1,CASSLGTGGVAGELFF,TGTGCCAGCAGCCTAGGGACAGGGGGCGTCGCCGGGGAGCTGTTTTTT
many,TRBJ1-4,TRBV14,-,CASSPVRSAGEKLFF,TGTGCCAGCAGCCCGGTGCGGTCTGCTGGGGAAAAACTGTTTTTT
-,TRBJ2-7,TRBV7-3,TRBD2,CASSPTSGGWNEQYF,TGTGCCAGCAGCCCGACTAGCGGGGGCTGGAACGAGCAGTACTTC
once,TRBJ2-7,TRBV25-1,-,CASSEPKGWKVEQYF,TGTGCCAGCAGTGAACCCAAGGGGTGGAAAGTCGAGCAGTACTTC
-,TRBJ2-5,TRBV30,-,CAWSPPGPETQYF,TGTGCCTGGAGTCCCCCAGGCCCGGAGACCCAGTACTTC
once,TRBJ2-1,TRBV5-4,-,CASSLARAARFNEQFF,TGTGCCAGCAGCTTGGCCAGGGCCGCCCGTTTCAATGAGCAGTTCTTC
-,TRBJ2-3,TRBV6-2/TRBV6-3,TRBD2,CASSRLAEADTQYF,TGTGCCAGCAGCCGTCTAGCGGAGGCAGATACGCAGTATTTT
-,TRBJ2-3,TRBV18,-,CASSPTGVSGGTDTQYF,TGTGCCAGCTCCCCTACAGGGGTTAGCGGGGGCACAGATACGCAGTATTTT
-,TRBJ2-1,TRBV19,TRBD2,CASSIERGGRSYNEQFF,TGTGCCAGTAGTATAGAGAGGGGCGGGAGGTCCTACAATGAGCAGTTCTTC
-,TRBJ1-2,TRBV5-1,TRBD1,CASSSRTGDSGYTF,TGCGCCAGCAGCTCACGGACAGGGGACAGCGGCTACACCTTC
-,TRBJ1-4,TRBV9,-,CASSSTSGSEPNEKLFF,TGTGCCAGCAGCTCAACGTCGGGTTCCGAACCAAATGAAAAACTGTTTTTT